This T cell receptor (beta chain) was observed in a study of response to subunit inactivated influenza vaccine. TCRdb recomputed calls from the RT-PCR reads with MiXCR, one row per CDR3 protein. Of around 480,000 distinct CDR3 sequences listed, approximately 11% were seen once; the top ten hold roughly 12%. Germline V gives CDR1 SGHTA, CDR2 FQGNSA. CDR3 length: 21 residues. Deletions cut 0 bases from V and 3 bases from J, with 26 bases between. Findings and caveats of the study: Authors suggested each seasonal flu vaccination may recruit only limited numbers of new T cells.

This clonotype was seen more than once but under ten times. The antigen is undetermined. The chain employs TRBV7-2 and TRBJ2-2; the D gene is possibly TRBD2 (5 bases). The sequence came from a man aged 50-60 years who received an inactivated influenza vaccine. The specimen was PBMCs from blood, collected roughly 47 days after vaccination. The CDR3 coding sequence is TGTGCCAGCAGCTTAGCAGCGGAACCTGACAACGAAGCCCATTACACCGGGGAGCTGTTTTTT. Protein product: CASSLAAEPDNEAHYTGELFF. The full variable domain, with the rest looked up from reference TRBV7-2 and TRBJ2-2, is GAGVSQSPSNKVTEKGKDVELRCDPISGHTALYWYRQSLGQGLEFLIYFQGNSAPDKSGLPSDRFSAERTGGSVSTLTIQRTQQEDSAVYLCASSLAAEPDNEAHYTGELFFGEGSRLTVL.